The 7 T cell receptor beta chains reported below all come from one sample, sequenced in a study of CD8 T cells in ankylosing spondylitis (dated by TCRdb to 2016 to 2017). Library construction relied on 5' RACE. This sample was sequenced with an Illumina HiSeq 2500. The public sequencing data were trimmed at Q25 with fastp and processed into clonotypes with MiXCR by TCRdb, which kept only in-frame beta chains. Every CDR3 protein is listed once, alongside the most common genes and DNA of its rows. Present in this sample are under 250,000 distinct CDR3 sequences, roughly a third of which were seen just once. The ten largest make up about 4% of the sample. The sequenced material came from blood, either unsorted or a sorted T cell fraction (not recorded which). The receptors were gathered from a male donor with ankylosing spondylitis or in good health (not recorded which).

This clonotype has more than one count but fewer than ten. The chain is built from TRBV5-6 and TRBJ1-5; the D is unclear. Germline V CDR1 and CDR2: SGHDT, YYEEEE. The CDR3 has 14 residues. V was pared by 3 bases and J by 2 bases, with 9 bases between. The CDR3 DNA sequence: TGTGCCAGCAGCTCCGTTAGGGGCAATCAGCCCCAGCATTTT. Translated: CASSSVRGNQPQHF.

This clonotype was found a few times. The chain couples TRBV10-3 to TRBJ1-5; no clear D. The CDR3 is 12 amino acids. Germline V gives CDR1 ENHRY, CDR2 SYGVKD. Trimming shortened V by 9 bases and J by 7 bases, and 13 bases separated the two germline ends. The CDR3 nucleotides are TGTGCCATTTCCCCCGGGGAACAGCCCCAGCATTTT. Translation: CAISPGEQPQHF.

This clonotype was recorded many times. The chain employs TRBV29-1 and TRBJ1-1; a possible D gene is TRBD1 (5 bases). Germline values: CDR1 SQVTM, CDR2 ANQGSEA. The CDR3 totals 14 residues. The V gene lost 6 bases and the J gene lost 1 base, with 15 bases spanning the gap. The CDR3 sequence is CSVAPGTANTEAFF. The DNA of the CDR3 is TGCAGCGTCGCCCCCGGGACGGCGAACACTGAAGCTTTCTTT.

This clonotype occurred many times. The J gene is TRBJ1-4, the V gene TRBV29-1, with D uncertain. Germline V gene lookup returns CDR1 SQVTM and CDR2 ANQGSEA. V was clipped by 4 bases and J by 7 bases, with 13 bases between them. The CDR3 contains 13 residues. The CDR3 region is CSVVRGGGEKLFF. The CDR3 nucleotides read TGCAGCGTTGTGAGAGGCGGTGGTGAAAAACTGTTTTTT.

This clonotype has more than one count but fewer than ten. The J gene is TRBJ2-2, the V gene TRBV10-1; the D gene is possibly TRBD1 (5 bases). The germline CDR1 and CDR2 sequences are WNHNN and SYGVQD (reference sequence). The V end lost 4 bases, the J end lost 3 bases, and 12 bases lay between the germline ends. The CDR3 extends over 15 amino acids. The CDR3 bases are TGCGCCAGCAGTGGACAGCCTCAGCACACCGGGGAGCTGTTTTTT. Translating gives CASSGQPQHTGELFF.

The chain links TRBV9 to TRBJ1-2; 10 bases match TRBD1. This CDR3 has 16 amino acids. Germline assignment: CDR1 SGDLS and CDR2 YYNGEE. Unmatched junction bases numbered 6, after V lost 0 bases and J lost 4 bases. The DNA for the CDR3 is TGTGCCAGCAGCGTAGACCCGGGACAGGGGTCCTATGGCTACACCTTC. It translates to CASSVDPGQGSYGYTF.

The CDR3 DNA reads as TGCAGTGCCGGGACAGGGAGCAATCAGCCCCAGCATTTT. Protein product: CSAGTGSNQPQHF. The rearrangement links TRBV20-1 to TRBJ1-5; 9 bases agree with TRBD1. The CDR3 length is 13 residues. Trimming removed 6 bases from V and 1 base from J; junction bases left unmatched: 1. CDR1 and CDR2 (germline): DFQATT, SNEGSKA (reference sequence).